This TCR beta chain was observed in a study of T-cell memory formation after mild COVID-19. Points from the study as a whole: That cross-reactive memory joined was suggested by some responding clones appearing in pre-infection memory. Contracting CD8+ clones were enriched in EMRA, CD4+ mainly in CM and EM.

The trim removed 6 bases at V and 4 bases at J, leaving 6 bases unmatched. This CDR3 spans 14 amino acids. From germline, CDR1 is SGHKS and CDR2 YYEKEE (reference sequence). In regard to this clonotype: Its antigen is currently unknown.

TCRdb reprocessed the 5' RACE reads via MiXCR and lists one record per CDR3 protein. Here the sample spans 340,000 or so distinct CDR3 sequences, 10% to 15% being singletons. The sample taken for sequencing was PBMCs or a T cell subset sorted from them (not recorded which). The source of this sequence is a man younger than 30 who had mild COVID-19 (a few samples of this study predate the infection). Cell type and time point are not known. The V gene is TRBV5-5, the J gene TRBJ1-2; TRBD1 matches 10 bases. DNA for the CDR3: TGTGCCAGCAACCCGGGACAGGGGTCCTATGGCTACACCTTC. Translating gives CASNPGQGSYGYTF.